These 10 T cell receptor beta chains were all obtained from the same sample, sequenced in a study of cytomegalovirus exposure and HLA in healthy donors. Repertoires were generated with immunoSEQ multiplex PCR, while TCRdb's copy carries only in-frame clones and drops some. Seen here are some 100,000 clones, about nine tenths observed once, and the top ten hold around 4.5%. The sequenced material came from PBMCs. These receptors all stem from a young man in good health and CMV-seropositive.

The CDR3: CASSAKQGVHSPLHF. In nucleotides, the CDR3 is TGTGCCAGCAGTGCCAAACAGGGGGTCCATTCACCCCTCCACTTT. This chain joins TRBV6-1 and TRBJ1-6; 8 bases map to TRBD1. CDR1 and CDR2 from the germline V gene are MNHNS and SASEGT. The CDR3 consists of 15 residues. V was clipped by 4 bases and J by 8 bases; unmatched bases: 7.

V gene TRBV29-1 combines with J gene TRBJ1-1; 9 nucleotides agree with TRBD1. Trimming removed 6 bases from V and 3 bases from J; junction bases left unmatched: 20. This CDR3 is 18 amino acids long. CDR1 and CDR2 from the germline V gene are SQVTM and ANQGSEA. For the CDR3, the DNA is TGCAGCGTAATACGACAGGGGGGAATCCGCTCACCCCACACTGAAGCTTTCTTT. Its protein is CSVIRQGGIRSPHTEAFF.

The chain uses TRBV6-6 and TRBJ1-1; D is perhaps TRBD1 (5 bases). The V and J ends lost 3 bases and 1 base respectively, with 12 bases between them. Germline loops: CDR1 MNHNY, CDR2 SVGAGI (reference sequence). The length of the CDR3 is 15 residues. The DNA of the CDR3 is TGTGCCAGCAGTTATTACGCAGGGCCGAACACTGAAGCTTTCTTT. Translating gives CASSYYAGPNTEAFF.

This CDR3 is CSVITGGLQETQYF. The CDR3 DNA sequence: TGCAGCGTTATCACGGGGGGCCTCCAAGAGACCCAGTACTTC. The V and J genes are TRBV29-1 and TRBJ2-5; D possibly corresponds to TRBD2 (7 bases). Germline V lookup: CDR1 SQVTM, CDR2 ANQGSEA. V was pared by 5 bases and J by 1 base, with 14 bases between. This CDR3 region has 14 residues. Looking up the rest from reference TRBV29-1 and TRBJ2-5 gives the full variable domain: SAVISQKPSRDICQRGTSLTIQCQVDSQVTMMFWYRQQPGQSLTLIATANQGSEATYESGFVIDKFPISRPNLTFSTLTVSNMSPEDSSIYLCSVITGGLQETQYFGPGTRLLVL.

V gene TRBV27 combines with J gene TRBJ2-3; TRBD2 matches at 10 bases. Per germline, CDR1 MNHEY and CDR2 SMNVEV (reference sequence). V dropped 4 bases and J dropped 9; count of bases not matched to a gene: 4. The CDR3 covers 13 residues. The CDR3 reads CASSWASGGTQYF. CDR3 bases: TGTGCCAGCAGTTGGGCTAGCGGGGGAACGCAGTATTTT.

V and J are TRBV6-5 and TRBJ1-2; no firm D call. The germline V and J ends were trimmed by 2 bases and 8 bases, with 15 bases remaining between them. This CDR3 contains 14 residues. The V gene's germline CDR1 is MNHEY and CDR2 SVGAGI. CDR3 sequence: CASSYGAQEEGYTF. The CDR3 bases are TGTGCCAGCAGTTACGGTGCGCAAGAGGAGGGCTACACCTTC.

The chain combines TRBV5-4 with TRBJ2-3; 9 nucleotides match TRBD2. This CDR3 comprises 16 residues. Germline trimming cut 4 bases from V and 1 base from J; bases unmatched to any gene: 7. Germline CDR1 and CDR2: SGHNT and YYREEE (reference sequence). In nucleotides, the CDR3 is TGTGCCAGCAGCGCCTTACTAGCGGGTGGCACAGATACGCAGTATTTT. Its protein product is CASSALLAGGTDTQYF. Based on the CDR3 plus reference TRBV5-4 and TRBJ2-3, the full variable domain is ETGVTQSPTHLIKTRGQQVTLRCSSQSGHNTVSWYQQALGQGPQFIFQYYREEENGRGNFPPRFSGLQFPNYSSELNVNALELDDSALYLCASSALLAGGTDTQYFGPGTRLTVL.

The rearrangement joins TRBV5-1 to TRBJ1-5; 7 bases match TRBD1. The CDR3 spans 15 residues. Trimming cost V 0 bases and J 4 bases; bases outside gene matches: 4. Germline values: CDR1 SGHRS, CDR2 YFSETQ. The CDR3 protein is CASSLDGTDNQPQHF. The CDR3 DNA sequence: TGCGCCAGCAGCTTGGATGGGACAGATAATCAGCCCCAGCATTTT.

V gene TRBV28 combines with J gene TRBJ1-6; TRBD1 is a possible D gene (5 bases). The CDR3 loop spans 14 amino acids. V was cut by 4 bases and J by 8 bases, with 12 bases left in between. The germline gives CDR1 MDHEN, CDR2 SYDVKM. This CDR3 reads CASSWSPGDSPLHF. The CDR3 DNA sequence: TGTGCCAGCAGTTGGTCCCCGGGGGATTCACCCCTCCACTTT. The variable domain in full, with the rest retrieved from reference TRBV28 and TRBJ1-6, is DVKVTQSSRYLVKRTGEKVFLECVQDMDHENMFWYRQDPGLGLRLIYFSYDVKMKEKGDIPEGYSVSREKKERFSLILESASTNQTSMYLCASSWSPGDSPLHFGNGTRLTVT.

The chain joins TRBV5-1 to TRBJ1-4; 8 bases are shared with TRBD1. The V gene end was trimmed by 3 bases and the J gene end by 2 bases; junction bases not matched to a gene: 6. The germline V gene has CDR1 SGHRS and CDR2 YFSETQ. The CDR3 contains 16 residues. CDR3 coding DNA: TGCGCCAGCAGCTCGACAGGGGAATCGACTAATGAAAAACTGTTTTTT. Amino acids: CASSSTGESTNEKLFF.